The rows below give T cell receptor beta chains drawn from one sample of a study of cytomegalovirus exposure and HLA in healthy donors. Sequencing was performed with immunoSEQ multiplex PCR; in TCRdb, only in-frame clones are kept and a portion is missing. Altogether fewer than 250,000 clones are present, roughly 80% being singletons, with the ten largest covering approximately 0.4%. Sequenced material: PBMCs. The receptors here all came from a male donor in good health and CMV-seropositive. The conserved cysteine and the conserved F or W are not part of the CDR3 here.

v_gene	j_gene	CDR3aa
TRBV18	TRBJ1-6	ASSPSVNSPLH
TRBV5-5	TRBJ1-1	ASSVQGGLTGTEAF
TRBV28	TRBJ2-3	ASHTGVTDTQY
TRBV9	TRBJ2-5	ASSVSTGGQETQY
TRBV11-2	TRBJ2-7	ASSLVRPEQY
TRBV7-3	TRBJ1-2	ASSPDSYGYT
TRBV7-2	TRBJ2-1	ASRNRAAVGEQF
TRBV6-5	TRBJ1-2	ASSYGTGLSYGYT
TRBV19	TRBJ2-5	ASSTPGLAGVVETQY
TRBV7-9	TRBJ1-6	ASSLGGDSPLH
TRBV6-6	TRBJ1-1	ASRRQGMNTEAF
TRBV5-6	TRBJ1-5	ASSLAFRQAEPQH
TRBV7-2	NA	ASSLPLNRAKAEQY
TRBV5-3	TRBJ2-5	ARSGTSGSGVETQY
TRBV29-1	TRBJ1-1	SVGTGISNTEAF
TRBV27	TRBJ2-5	ASSPSGGEETQY
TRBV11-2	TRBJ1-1	ASSPGGVYDTEAF
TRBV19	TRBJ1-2	ASSISTGNYGYT
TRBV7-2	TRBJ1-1	ASSARQEPTEAF
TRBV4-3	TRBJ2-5	ASSQENYDRETQY
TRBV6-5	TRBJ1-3	ASSYARIDFGNTIY
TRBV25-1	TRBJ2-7	ASGGGGHYEQY
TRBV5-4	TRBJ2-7	ASSFQGAYEQY
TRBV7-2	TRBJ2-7	ASSVLATGNEQY
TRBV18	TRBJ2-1	ASSPPGGLAYNEQF
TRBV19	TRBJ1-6	ASSLDRDSNSPLH
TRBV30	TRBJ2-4	AWSVSGGRNIQY
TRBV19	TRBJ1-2	ASSISRTGNYGYT
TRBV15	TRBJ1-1	ATSRERVVTEAF
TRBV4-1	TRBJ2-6	ASSHPGQGTGANVLT
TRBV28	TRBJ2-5	ASSSPPGGTETQY